Below are 27 T cell receptor beta chains sequenced from a single sample in a study of T cells in Graves' hyperthyroidism and ophthalmopathy (dated by TCRdb to the late 2010s). The library was generated by multiplex PCR. The sequencer listed for this sample is Illumina HiSeq 2000. TCR beta CDR3 regions were amplified from RNA transcripts. A first-round RT-PCR of the TCR CDR3 used the HTBI primer set with the Qiagen OneStep RT-PCR kit. TCRdb trimmed public reads at Q25 via fastp, called clones via MiXCR and kept in-frame beta chains. Here each entry gathers all rows of one CDR3 protein and keeps the most common genes and DNA. The sample table holds about 180,000 distinct CDR3 sequences, of which over 7.5% were seen once. The ten top clones hold around 20% of the sample. Sequencing was carried out using blood. The receptor set was obtained from a woman under 30 with Graves' hyperthyroidism that later progressed to Graves' ophthalmopathy.

In its sample, this clonotype was seen many times. The chain joins TRBV7-2 to TRBJ2-1, with D possibly TRBD2 on 7 matching bases. V shed 5 bases and J shed 9 bases, with 14 bases lying between them. Germline V gives CDR1 SGHTA, CDR2 FQGNSA. The CDR3 totals 13 residues. CDR3 nucleotide sequence: TGTGCCAGCAGCGGGGGGGCCTCGGGTGAGCAGTTCTTC. Protein: CASSGGASGEQFF.

This clonotype was recorded a few times. This sequence joins TRBV15 and TRBJ2-3; TRBD2 matches at 7 bases. Germline CDR1 reads LNHNV; CDR2 reads YYDKDF (reference sequence). The CDR3 extends over 12 amino acids. Trimming cost V 5 bases and J 6 bases; bases outside gene matches: 2. The CDR3 loop reads CATSGEGDTQYF. DNA of the CDR3: TGTGCCACCAGCGGGGAGGGGGATACGCAGTATTTT.

This clonotype was seen more than once but under ten times. The chain is built from TRBV9 and TRBJ2-5, with a weak D call TRBD1 (5 bases). Trimming took off 0 bases at V and 2 bases at J, with 14 bases between the two ends. This CDR3 is built from 16 residues. Germline V lookup: CDR1 SGDLS, CDR2 YYNGEE. CDR3 sequence: CASSVGNRQNQETQYF. DNA for the CDR3: TGTGCCAGCAGCGTAGGAAACCGACAGAATCAAGAGACCCAGTACTTC. Looking up the rest from reference TRBV9 and TRBJ2-5 gives the full variable domain: DSGVTQTPKHLITATGQRVTLRCSPRSGDLSVYWYQQSLDQGLQFLIQYYNGEERAKGNILERFSAQQFPDLHSELNLSSLELGDSALYFCASSVGNRQNQETQYFGPGTRLLVL.

The sample holds many counts of this clonotype. The chain joins TRBV2 to TRBJ2-2; D is uncertain. CDR3 size: 14 residues. Per the germline V gene, CDR1 is SNHLY and CDR2 is FYNNEI. V shed 5 bases and J shed 0 bases, with 7 bases lying between them. Here the CDR3 reads CASSPETNTGELFF. CDR3 bases: TGTGCCAGCAGTCCTGAAACGAACACCGGGGAGCTGTTTTTT.

This clonotype was detected only once. At one of its ends the junction is not consistent with the germline gene, which may arise from a read error. The rearrangement uses TRBV5-6 and TRBJ2-5; D is undetermined. The germline gives CDR1 SGHDT, CDR2 YYEEEE. CDR3 length equals 12 residues. The CDR3 sequence: CASSSLLQNAHF. DNA of the CDR3: TGTGCCAGCAGCTCGCTCCTTCAAAATGCGCACTTC.

This clonotype has more than one count but fewer than ten. V usage is TRBV19 and J usage is TRBJ2-6; no clear D. V lost 0 bases and J 2 bases, leaving 11 bases between the germline ends. CDR1 is LNHDA and CDR2 is SQIVND in the germline V gene (reference sequence). The CDR3 has 17 residues. Written as DNA, the CDR3 is TGTGCCAGTAGTATAGATCTCCGGAAAGCTGGGGCCAACGTCCTGACTTTC. This codes for CASSIDLRKAGANVLTF.

The chain employs TRBV5-6 and TRBJ2-3; no reliable D call. Trimming pared 6 bases from V and 2 bases from J, leaving 13 bases between. The CDR3 contains 14 residues. Looked up from germline, CDR1 is SGHDT and CDR2 is YYEEEE. Here the CDR3 reads CASILGSNTDTQYF. CDR3 nucleotide sequence: TGTGCCAGCATCCTTGGAAGTAACACAGATACGCAGTATTTT.

In this sample, this clonotype turned up many times. V usage is TRBV12-3 or TRBV12-4 and J usage is TRBJ2-1, with 9 bases identical to TRBD1. The CDR3 is made up of 16 amino acids. V dropped 6 bases and J dropped 6; count of bases not matched to a gene: 12. The CDR3 region is CASSLGQGSSGNEQFF. CDR3 DNA sequence: TGTGCCAGCAGCCTCGGACAGGGGAGTAGTGGCAATGAGCAGTTCTTC.

The table lists this clonotype with many counts. The gene calls are TRBV6-1 and TRBJ1-1; 7 nucleotides agree with TRBD1. CDR3 length: 13 amino acids. Germline V CDR1 and CDR2: MNHNS, SASEGT. V shed 5 bases, J shed 6 bases, and the junction held 6 bases outside the gene matches. The CDR3 DNA reads TGTGCCAGCAGTCAGGGACAGTCTGCTGAAGCTTTCTTT. This sequence encodes CASSQGQSAEAFF.

This clonotype was seen many times. V and J are TRBV7-2 and TRBJ1-2, with D hard to call. Between the trimmed V and J ends, which lost 4 bases and 7 bases, there was a span of 7 bases. The CDR3 runs to 11 residues. Germline V lookup: CDR1 SGHTA, CDR2 FQGNSA. CDR3 sequence: CASSYSSGYTF. The CDR3 DNA follows: TGTGCCAGCAGCTACAGCAGTGGCTACACCTTC.

This CDR3 reads CATSKLREQPQHF. The CDR3 DNA reads TGTGCCACCAGCAAACTCAGGGAGCAGCCCCAGCATTTT. The chain carries TRBV15 and TRBJ1-5, with D tentatively TRBD1 (5 bases). The germline V gene has CDR1 LNHNV and CDR2 YYDKDF (reference sequence). The germline V and J ends were trimmed by 4 bases and 7 bases, with 11 bases remaining between them. This CDR3 has 13 residues.

CDR3 loop: CASSPLRNQETQYF. The CDR3 coding sequence is TGTGCCAGCAGCCCATTACGAAACCAAGAGACCCAGTACTTC. The gene calls are TRBV5-8 and TRBJ2-5; D gene unclear. With 4 bases removed from V and 0 bases from J, the gap between germline ends came to 10 bases. Per the germline V gene, CDR1 is SGHTS and CDR2 is YDEGEE. The CDR3 sequence is 14 residues long.

In this sample, this clonotype turned up a few times. The CDR3 protein is CASSYGTSGRSYNEQFF. The CDR3 DNA reads as TGTGCCAGCAGTTACGGGACTAGCGGTCGCTCCTACAATGAGCAGTTCTTC. The chain has TRBV6-5 and TRBJ2-1; TRBD2 matches at 11 bases. This CDR3 has 17 amino acids. V lost 2 bases, J lost 0 bases, and 3 bases stayed unmatched. Germline V gives CDR1 MNHEY, CDR2 SVGAGI.

V gene TRBV18 combines with J gene TRBJ1-2; D may be TRBD1 (6 bases). The germline V gene has CDR1 KGHSH and CDR2 LQKENI. This CDR3 is 12 amino acids long. V was trimmed by 3 bases and J by 8 bases, leaving 10 bases between them. For the CDR3, the DNA is TGTGCCAGCTCACCCACAGGGCAAGGCTACACCTTC. It codes for CASSPTGQGYTF.

A word on this clonotype: This may be a read error: a much more frequent sequence differs by one nucleotide. This chain connects TRBV6-2 or TRBV6-3 to TRBJ1-6; D call uncertain. The CDR3 contains 15 residues. From germline, CDR1 is MNHEY and CDR2 SVGEGT. In nucleotides, the CDR3 is TGTGCCGGCAGTCGGCCTAGCTCCTATAATTCACCCCTCCACTTT. It translates to CAGSRPSSYNSPLHF.

This clonotype was detected many times. The chain is built from TRBV12-3 or TRBV12-4 and TRBJ2-1, with TRBD2 matching over 8 bases. The CDR3 totals 15 residues. J gave up 1 base and V 6 bases, and 5 bases lay outside the gene matches. The CDR3 loop reads CASRTGTRSYNEQFF. In DNA form, the CDR3 reads TGTGCCAGCAGGACCGGGACTAGGTCCTACAATGAGCAGTTCTTC.

This clonotype occurred many times. CDR3 region: CASLGTETQYF. In DNA form, the CDR3 reads TGTGCCAGCTTAGGGACAGAGACCCAGTACTTC. The chain has TRBV2 and TRBJ2-5, with D possibly called TRBD1 or TRBD2 (5 bases each). V lost 8 bases, J lost 4 bases, and 8 bases lay in between. The CDR3 length is 11 residues. In germline, CDR1 is SNHLY, CDR2 FYNNEI.

This clonotype was seen ten or more times. The J gene is TRBJ1-1, the V gene TRBV11-2, with D tentatively TRBD1 (6 bases). V was cut by 0 bases and J by 5 bases, with 10 bases left in between. From germline, CDR1 is SGHAT and CDR2 FQNNGV. CDR3 size: 14 residues. CDR3 protein: CASSLEVQGTEAFF. CDR3 nucleotides: TGTGCCAGCAGCTTAGAGGTACAGGGTACTGAAGCTTTCTTT.

The rearrangement joins TRBV27 to TRBJ2-6, with 7 bases aligning to TRBD1. With 4 bases clipped from V and 2 bases from J, the junction kept 5 bases outside the gene matches. Germline V CDR1 and CDR2: MNHEY, SMNVEV (reference sequence). The CDR3 is 16 amino acids. Here the CDR3 reads CASSSLGTAGANVLTF. CDR3 nucleotides: TGTGCCAGCAGTTCCCTCGGGACAGCTGGGGCCAACGTCCTGACTTTC.

This clonotype has at least ten counts. The chain combines TRBV20-1 with TRBJ2-7; D may correspond to TRBD1 or TRBD2 (5 bases each). The V gene lost 3 bases and the J gene lost 0 bases, with 15 bases spanning the gap. CDR3 length equals 15 residues. Germline V CDR1 and CDR2: DFQATT, SNEGSKA (reference sequence). The CDR3 reads CSASANWGSSYEQYF. The CDR3 coding sequence is TGCAGTGCTAGTGCAAACTGGGGGAGCTCCTACGAGCAGTACTTC.

The chain is built from TRBV11-2 and TRBJ1-1, with 7 bases aligning to TRBD1. The germline V gene has CDR1 SGHAT and CDR2 FQNNGV. This CDR3 contains 16 residues. Trimming cost V 0 bases and J 3 bases; bases outside gene matches: 7. This chain's CDR3 is CASSLDPTGDHTEAFF. In nucleotides, the CDR3 is TGTGCCAGCAGCTTAGATCCCACAGGGGACCACACTGAAGCTTTCTTT.

This clonotype was detected many times. CDR3 in DNA: TGCGCCAGCAGCTCCCGCCGACTAGCGGAAACGAGCTCCTACAATGAGCAGTTCTTC. Translating it yields CASSSRRLAETSSYNEQFF. The rearrangement links TRBV5-1 to TRBJ2-1; 9 bases are shared with TRBD2. Germline assignment: CDR1 SGHRS and CDR2 YFSETQ. The trim removed 3 bases at V and 0 bases at J, leaving 13 bases unmatched. This CDR3 is 19 amino acids long.

The rearrangement links TRBV3-1 to TRBJ2-2, with no clear D. V was trimmed by 3 bases and J by 8 bases, leaving 4 bases between them. CDR1 is LGHDT and CDR2 is YNNKEL in the germline V gene (reference sequence). This CDR3 has 11 residues. CDR3 region: CASSQRGELFF. CDR3 coding DNA: TGTGCCAGCAGCCAGCGGGGGGAGCTGTTTTTT.

This clonotype showed up many times. The chain uses TRBV3-1 and TRBJ1-5; D remains unclear. Per germline, CDR1 LGHDT and CDR2 YNNKEL (reference sequence). Trimming took 1 base from V and 4 from J, leaving 8 bases between them. CDR3 length: 14 residues. The CDR3 DNA reads as TGTGCCAGCAGCCAAGGAGTGGGAAATCAGCCCCAGCATTTT. Its protein is CASSQGVGNQPQHF.

The table lists this clonotype with many counts. The rearrangement joins TRBV28 to TRBJ1-2, with D perhaps matching TRBD1 (5 bases). Per germline, CDR1 MDHEN and CDR2 SYDVKM. The CDR3 covers 16 residues. V dropped 0 bases and J dropped 0 bases, with 11 bases sitting between them. In DNA, the CDR3 is TGTGCCAGCAGTTTATGGTTTGGGACCTCTAACTATGGCTACACCTTC. It codes for CASSLWFGTSNYGYTF.

This clonotype was picked up a small number of times. This chain connects TRBV5-6 to TRBJ2-1, with D possibly matching TRBD2 (6 bases). The CDR3 runs to 21 residues. The V end was cut by 0 bases, the J end by 2 bases, with 27 bases between. Germline-derived CDR1 and CDR2 are SGHDT and YYEEEE. CDR3 DNA: TGTGCCAGCAGCTTGGAGGTTTATTGGCGGGTGGGGCCGGGGGCCTACAATGAGCAGTTCTTC. Encoded protein: CASSLEVYWRVGPGAYNEQFF.

This clonotype was seen a handful of times. The chain is built from TRBV4-1 and TRBJ1-2; D not certain. Trimming shortened V by 3 bases and J by 7 bases, and 18 bases separated the two germline ends. The CDR3 contains 15 residues. The V gene's germline CDR1 is MGHRA and CDR2 YSYEKL. The DNA of the CDR3 is TGCGCCAGCAGCCACCTTAGAGCAGAGGGATCTGGCTACACCTTC. Protein: CASSHLRAEGSGYTF.